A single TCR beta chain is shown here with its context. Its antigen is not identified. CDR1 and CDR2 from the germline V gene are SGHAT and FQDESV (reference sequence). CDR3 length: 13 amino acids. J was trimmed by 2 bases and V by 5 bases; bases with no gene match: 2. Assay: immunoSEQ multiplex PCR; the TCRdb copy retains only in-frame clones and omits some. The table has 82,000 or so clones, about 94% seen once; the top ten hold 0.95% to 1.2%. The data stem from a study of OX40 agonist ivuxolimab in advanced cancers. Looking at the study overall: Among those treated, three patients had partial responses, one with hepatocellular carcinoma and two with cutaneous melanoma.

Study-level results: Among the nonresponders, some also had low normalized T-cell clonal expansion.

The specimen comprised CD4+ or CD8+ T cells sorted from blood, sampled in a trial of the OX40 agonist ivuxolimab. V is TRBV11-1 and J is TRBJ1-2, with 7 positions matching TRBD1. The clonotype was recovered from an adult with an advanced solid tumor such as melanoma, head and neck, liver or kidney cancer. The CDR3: CASSRQGNYGYTF. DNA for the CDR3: TGTGCCAGCAGCAGACAGGGAAACTATGGCTACACCTTC. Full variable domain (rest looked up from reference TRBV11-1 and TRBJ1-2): EAEVAQSPRYKITEKSQAVAFWCDPISGHATLYWYRQILGQGPELLVQFQDESVVDDSQLPKDRFSAERLKGVDSTLKIQPAELGDSAMYLCASSRQGNYGYTFGSGTRLTVV.